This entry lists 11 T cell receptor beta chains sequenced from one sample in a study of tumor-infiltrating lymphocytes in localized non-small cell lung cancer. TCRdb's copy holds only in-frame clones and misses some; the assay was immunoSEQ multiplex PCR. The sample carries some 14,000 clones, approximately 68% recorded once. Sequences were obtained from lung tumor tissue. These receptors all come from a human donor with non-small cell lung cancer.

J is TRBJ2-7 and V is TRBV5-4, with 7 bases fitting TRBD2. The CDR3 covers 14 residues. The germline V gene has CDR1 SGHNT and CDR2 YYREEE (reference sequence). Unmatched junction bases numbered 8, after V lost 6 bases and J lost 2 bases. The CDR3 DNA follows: TGTGCCAGCATGCTAGCGGACCCGCCCTACGAGCAGTACTTC. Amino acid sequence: CASMLADPPYEQYF.

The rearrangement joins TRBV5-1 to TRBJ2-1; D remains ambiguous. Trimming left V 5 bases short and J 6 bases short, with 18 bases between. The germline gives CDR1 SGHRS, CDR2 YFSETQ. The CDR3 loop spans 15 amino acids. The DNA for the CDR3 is TGCGCCAGCAGACCTGTCGCGGCTAGATTCAATGAGCAGTTCTTC. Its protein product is CASRPVAARFNEQFF.

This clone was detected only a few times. CDR3 nucleotide sequence: TGCGCCAGCAGCCAAGAAAACACCGGGGAGCTGTTTTTT. This translates into CASSQENTGELFF. This chain connects TRBV4-1 to TRBJ2-2; D gene unclear. The germline V and J ends were trimmed by 0 bases and 2 bases, with 1 base remaining between them. CDR3 length: 13 residues. The V gene's germline CDR1 is MGHRA and CDR2 YSYEKL.

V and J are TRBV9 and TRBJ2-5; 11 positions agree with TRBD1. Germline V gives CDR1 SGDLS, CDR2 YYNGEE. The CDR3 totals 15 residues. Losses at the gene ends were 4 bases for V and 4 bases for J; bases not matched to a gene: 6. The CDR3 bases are TGTGCCAGCAGCTCGGGACAGGGGGTATTAGAGACCCAGTACTTC. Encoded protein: CASSSGQGVLETQYF.

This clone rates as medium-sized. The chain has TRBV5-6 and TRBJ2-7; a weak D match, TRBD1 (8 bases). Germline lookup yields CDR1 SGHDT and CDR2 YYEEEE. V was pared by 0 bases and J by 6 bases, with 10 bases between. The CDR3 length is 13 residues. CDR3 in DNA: TGTGCCAGCAGCTTGGACAGGGGGGGCGAGCAGTACTTC. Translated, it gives CASSLDRGGEQYF.

The CDR3 sequence: CASRWGQGNSNQPQHF. The CDR3, as DNA: TGTGCCAGTAGATGGGGACAGGGAAATAGCAATCAGCCCCAGCATTTT. The chain couples TRBV19 to TRBJ1-5, with 9 positions matching TRBD1. V lost 6 bases and J lost 0; bases outside the gene matches: 6. The CDR3 spans 16 residues. Germline lookup yields CDR1 LNHDA and CDR2 SQIVND (reference sequence).

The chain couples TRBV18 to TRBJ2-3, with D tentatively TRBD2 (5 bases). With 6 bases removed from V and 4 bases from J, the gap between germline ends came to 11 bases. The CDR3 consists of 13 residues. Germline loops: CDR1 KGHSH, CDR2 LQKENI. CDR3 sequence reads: CASSALEADTQYF. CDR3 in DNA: TGTGCCAGCTCGGCACTAGAAGCAGATACGCAGTATTTT.

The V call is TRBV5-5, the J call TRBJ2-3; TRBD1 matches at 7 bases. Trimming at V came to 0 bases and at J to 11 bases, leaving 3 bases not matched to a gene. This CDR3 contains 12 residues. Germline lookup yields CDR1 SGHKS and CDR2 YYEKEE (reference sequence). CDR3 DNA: TGTGCCAGCAGCTTGGAACAGGGGAGGCAGTATTTT. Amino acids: CASSLEQGRQYF.

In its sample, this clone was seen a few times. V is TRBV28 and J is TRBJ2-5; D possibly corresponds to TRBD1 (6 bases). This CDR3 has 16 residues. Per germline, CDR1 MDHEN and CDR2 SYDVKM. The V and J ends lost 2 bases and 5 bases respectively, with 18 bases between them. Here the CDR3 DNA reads TGTGCCAGCAGTTTAGGGGTTAGGTTGGGGGCGGAGACCCAGTACTTC. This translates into CASSLGVRLGAETQYF.

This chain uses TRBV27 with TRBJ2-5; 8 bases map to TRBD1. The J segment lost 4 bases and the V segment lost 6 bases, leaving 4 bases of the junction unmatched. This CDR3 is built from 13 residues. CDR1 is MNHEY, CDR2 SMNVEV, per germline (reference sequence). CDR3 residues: CASRVQGGETQYF. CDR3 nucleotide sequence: TGTGCCAGCAGGGTACAGGGGGGAGAGACCCAGTACTTC.

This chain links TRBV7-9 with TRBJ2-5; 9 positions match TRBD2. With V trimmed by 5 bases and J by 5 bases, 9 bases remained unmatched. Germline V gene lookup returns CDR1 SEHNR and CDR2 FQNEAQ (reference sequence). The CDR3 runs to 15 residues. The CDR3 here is CASSQSTSGSETQYF. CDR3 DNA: TGTGCCAGCAGCCAATCGACTAGCGGTTCCGAGACCCAGTACTTC.